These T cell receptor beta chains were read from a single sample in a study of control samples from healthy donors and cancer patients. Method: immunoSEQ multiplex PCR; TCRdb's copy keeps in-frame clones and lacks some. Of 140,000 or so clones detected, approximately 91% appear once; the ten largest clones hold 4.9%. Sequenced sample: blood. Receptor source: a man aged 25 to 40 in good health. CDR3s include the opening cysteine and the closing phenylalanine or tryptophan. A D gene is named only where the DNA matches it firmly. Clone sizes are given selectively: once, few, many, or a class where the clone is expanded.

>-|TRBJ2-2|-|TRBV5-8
CASSPEQARSANTGELFF
TGTGCCAGCAGCCCCGAGCAGGCGCGATCCGCGAACACCGGGGAGCTGTTTTTT
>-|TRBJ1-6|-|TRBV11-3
CASSLQGEGSSPLHF
TGTGCCAGCAGCTTACAAGGGGAGGGAAGTTCACCCCTCCACTTT
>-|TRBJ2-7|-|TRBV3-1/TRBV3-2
CASSQDPVYEQYF
TGTGCCAGCAGCCAAGATCCGGTCTACGAGCAGTACTTC
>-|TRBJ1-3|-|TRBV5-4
CASSLDRGRGNTIYF
TGTGCCAGCAGCTTGGATCGGGGGCGAGGAAACACCATATATTTT
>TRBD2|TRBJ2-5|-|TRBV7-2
CASSLQREGETQYF
TGTGCCAGCAGCCTCCAGCGGGAGGGGGAGACCCAGTACTTC
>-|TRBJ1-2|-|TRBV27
CASSPHGVGTGYTF
TGTGCCAGCAGCCCTCACGGGGTAGGGACTGGCTACACCTTC
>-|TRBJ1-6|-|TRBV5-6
CASSSGTPGSPLHF
TGTGCCAGCAGTTCCGGGACCCCCGGCTCACCCCTCCACTTT
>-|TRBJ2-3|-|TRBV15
CAHSPGDTDTQYF
TGTGCTCATTCCCCCGGGGATACAGATACGCAGTATTTT
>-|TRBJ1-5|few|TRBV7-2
CASSLALSNQPQHF
TGTGCCAGCAGCTTAGCGCTATCGAATCAGCCCCAGCATTTT
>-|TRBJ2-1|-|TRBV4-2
CASSLGLAPHNEQFF
TGTGCCAGCAGCCTGGGGCTAGCACCACACAATGAGCAGTTCTTC
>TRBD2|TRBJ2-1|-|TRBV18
CASSPRETSPHGSYNEQFF
TGTGCCAGCTCACCGCGGGAGACTAGCCCGCACGGCTCCTACAATGAGCAGTTCTTC
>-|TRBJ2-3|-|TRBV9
CASSVASGGGTGTDTQYF
TGTGCCAGCAGCGTAGCAAGTGGAGGTGGTACGGGCACAGATACGCAGTATTTT
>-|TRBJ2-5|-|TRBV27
CASSSQETQYF
TGTGCCAGCAGTTCCCAAGAGACCCAGTACTTC
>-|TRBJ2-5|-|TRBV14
CASSRGLGPQETQYF
TGTGCCAGCAGCAGGGGCTTGGGGCCCCAAGAGACCCAGTACTTC
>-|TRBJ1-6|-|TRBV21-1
CASSKLGLINSPLHF
TGTGCCAGCAGCAAACTGGGGCTGATAAATTCACCCCTCCACTTT
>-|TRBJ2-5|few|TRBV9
CASSPRAHGETQYF
TGTGCCAGCAGCCCCCGGGCCCACGGGGAGACCCAGTACTTC
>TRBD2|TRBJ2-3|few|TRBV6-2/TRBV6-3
CASSMGLANTQYF
TGTGCCAGCAGTATGGGACTAGCTAATACGCAGTATTTT
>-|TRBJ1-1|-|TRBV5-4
CASSPGPPGRNTEAFF
TGTGCCAGCAGCCCAGGGCCCCCCGGGAGGAACACTGAAGCTTTCTTT
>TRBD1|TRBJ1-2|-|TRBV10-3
CAISGPGTGGEFGYTF
TGTGCCATCAGTGGACCCGGGACAGGGGGCGAATTTGGCTACACCTTC
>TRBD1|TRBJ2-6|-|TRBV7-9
CASSYLMGQGAPGANVLTF
TGTGCCAGCAGCTATCTGATGGGACAGGGGGCCCCTGGGGCCAACGTCCTGACTTTC
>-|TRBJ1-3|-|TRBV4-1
CASSQDRFTGNTIYF
TGCGCCAGCAGCCAAGATCGGTTTACGGGAAACACCATATATTTT
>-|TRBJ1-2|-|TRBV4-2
CASSEGVGYGYTF
TGTGCCAGCAGCGAGGGGGTGGGCTATGGCTACACCTTC
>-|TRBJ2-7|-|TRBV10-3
CAISEQLDYGTYEQYF
TGTGCCATCAGTGAGCAGCTGGACTATGGTACCTACGAGCAGTACTTC
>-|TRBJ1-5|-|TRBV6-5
CASSYSAYSNQPQHF
TGTGCCAGCAGTTACTCGGCATATAGCAATCAGCCCCAGCATTTT
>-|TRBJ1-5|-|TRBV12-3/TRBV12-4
CASSATSNQPQHF
TGTGCCAGCAGTGCGACAAGTAATCAGCCCCAGCATTTT
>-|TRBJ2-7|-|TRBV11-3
CASSLERGGDRGSYEQYF
TGTGCCAGCAGCTTAGAACGCGGGGGGGACAGGGGCTCCTACGAGCAGTACTTC
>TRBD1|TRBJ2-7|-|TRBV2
CASTFNRDSNSYEQYF
TGTGCCAGCACCTTTAACCGGGACAGCAACTCCTACGAGCAGTACTTC
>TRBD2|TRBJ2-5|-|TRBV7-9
CASSLGTSQETQYF
TGTGCCAGCAGCTTAGGGACTAGCCAAGAGACCCAGTACTTC
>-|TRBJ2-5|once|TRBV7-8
CASSRAGLETQYF
TGTGCCAGCAGCAGAGCTGGGTTAGAGACCCAGTACTTC
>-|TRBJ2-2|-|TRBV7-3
CASSLFMGNTGELFF
TGTGCCAGCAGCTTATTTATGGGGAACACCGGGGAGCTGTTTTTT
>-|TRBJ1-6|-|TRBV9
CASSEGNRAGNSPLHF
TGTGCCAGCAGCGAGGGGAACAGGGCCGGGAATTCACCCCTCCACTTT
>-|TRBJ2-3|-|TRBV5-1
CASSLERGTDTQYF
TGCGCCAGCAGCTTGGAACGGGGCACAGATACGCAGTATTTT
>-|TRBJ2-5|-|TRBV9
CASSPQYSVETQYF
TGTGCCAGCAGCCCTCAATATAGCGTAGAGACCCAGTACTTC
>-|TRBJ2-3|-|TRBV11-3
CASNDGGKTDTQYF
TGTGCCAGCAACGATGGGGGGAAGACAGATACGCAGTATTTT
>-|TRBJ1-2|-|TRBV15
CATSVGFDYGYTF
TGTGCCACCAGTGTAGGGTTCGACTATGGCTACACCTTC
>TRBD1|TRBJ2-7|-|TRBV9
CASSVGDRSSYEQYF
TGTGCCAGCAGCGTAGGGGACAGGAGTTCCTACGAGCAGTACTTC
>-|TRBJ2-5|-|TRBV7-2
CASSLGSTGETQYF
TGTGCCAGCAGCTTAGGGTCAACGGGGGAGACCCAGTACTTC
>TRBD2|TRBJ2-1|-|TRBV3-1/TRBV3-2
CASSHSTSGTYNEQFF
TGTGCCAGCAGCCACTCGACTAGCGGGACATACAATGAGCAGTTCTTC
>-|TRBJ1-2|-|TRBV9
CASSVEPRGGAVVYTF
TGTGCCAGCAGCGTAGAACCCCGGGGGGGGGCGGTTGTCTACACCTTC
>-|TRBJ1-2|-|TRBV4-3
CASSQDRGHYGYTF
TGCGCCAGCAGCCAAGACAGGGGACACTATGGCTACACCTTC
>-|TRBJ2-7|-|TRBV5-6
CASSINGNSYEQYF
TGTGCCAGCAGCATCAACGGGAATTCCTACGAGCAGTACTTC
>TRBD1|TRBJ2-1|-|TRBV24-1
CATRTGTAMAEQFF
TGTGCCACCAGAACGGGGACAGCCATGGCTGAGCAGTTCTTC
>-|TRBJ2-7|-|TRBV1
CTSSQDSGRPPGEQYF
TGCACCAGCAGCCAAGATAGCGGGAGGCCTCCGGGTGAGCAGTACTTC
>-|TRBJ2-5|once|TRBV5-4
CASSSPVEKTQYF
TGTGCCAGCAGTTCCCCGGTTGAGAAGACCCAGTACTTC
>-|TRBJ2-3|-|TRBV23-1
CASSQWRGTSKAGPDTQYF
TGCGCCAGCAGTCAATGGCGCGGGACCTCTAAAGCGGGCCCAGATACGCAGTATTTT
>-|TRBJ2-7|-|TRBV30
CAWKGAEYEQYF
TGTGCCTGGAAAGGAGCAGAATACGAGCAGTACTTC
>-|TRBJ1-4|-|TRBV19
CASMLRIGAGNEKLFF
TGTGCCAGTATGCTCCGAATCGGAGCGGGGAATGAAAAACTGTTTTTT
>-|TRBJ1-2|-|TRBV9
CASSPQATGTGYTF
TGTGCCAGCAGCCCGCAGGCCACAGGCACTGGCTACACCTTC
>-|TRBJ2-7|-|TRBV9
CASSVGGLSYEQYF
TGTGCCAGCAGCGTAGGAGGGCTCTCCTACGAGCAGTACTTC
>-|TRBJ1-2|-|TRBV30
CAWSPSEGGYTF
TGTGCCTGGAGCCCATCGGAGGGGGGCTACACCTTC
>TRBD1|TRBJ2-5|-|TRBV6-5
CASSYSDRGRGGTQYF
TGTGCCAGCAGTTACTCAGACAGGGGGCGAGGTGGGACCCAGTACTTC
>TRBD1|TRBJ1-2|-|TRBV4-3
CASSQESGQGARGYTF
TGCGCCAGCAGCCAAGAATCAGGGCAGGGGGCTCGGGGCTACACCTTC
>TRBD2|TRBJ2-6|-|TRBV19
CASSIDLAGTGANVLTF
TGTGCCAGTAGTATAGATCTAGCGGGGACTGGGGCCAACGTCCTGACTTTC